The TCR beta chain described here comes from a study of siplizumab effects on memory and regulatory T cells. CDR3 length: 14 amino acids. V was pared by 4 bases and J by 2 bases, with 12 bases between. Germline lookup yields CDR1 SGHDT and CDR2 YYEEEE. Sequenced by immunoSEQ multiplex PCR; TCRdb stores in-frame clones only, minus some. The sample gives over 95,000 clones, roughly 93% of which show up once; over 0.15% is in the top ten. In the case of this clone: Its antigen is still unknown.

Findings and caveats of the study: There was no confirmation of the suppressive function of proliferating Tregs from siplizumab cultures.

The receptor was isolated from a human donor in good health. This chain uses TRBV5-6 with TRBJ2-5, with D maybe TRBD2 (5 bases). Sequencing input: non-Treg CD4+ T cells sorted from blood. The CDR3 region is CASSPLRDQETQYF. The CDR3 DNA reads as TGTGCCAGCAGCCCCTTGAGGGATCAAGAGACCCAGTACTTC.